This T cell receptor (beta chain) is from a study of cytomegalovirus exposure and HLA in healthy donors (dated by TCRdb to about 2017). Broadly, across the study: In an earlier analysis of around 540 of the donors, 250 to 350 Gb of sequence data and 100 million or so unique TCR beta sequences from 150 million to 200 million T cells were reported. Roughly five DR-DQ haplotypes were treated as single units for association and clustering because of strong linkage in the cohort. A later analysis re-analyzed previously published TCR beta repertoires from 666 donors and added high-resolution HLA genotyping to study TCR occurrence patterns. To predict cytomegalovirus infection status, the study brought together high-throughput TCR immunosequencing, statistical association of individual TCRs with disease status, and machine learning. An early release that covered roughly 600 HLA-typed donors contained around 330 gigabases of sequencing data and tens of millions of unique TCR sequences. The study aimed to test whether cataloging public T cell receptors could reveal signatures of past pathogen exposure. Among some 400 genotyped donors of the cohort, an average of approximately 240,000 unique TCR beta nucleotide sequences was sequenced per donor, of which about 18% were non-productive. The study used immunosequencing to profile the T cell repertoires of 666 subjects and linked those repertoires to cytomegalovirus serostatus. The genetic ancestry cluster associated with self-reported Caucasian donors included around 76% of the 350 to 500 genotyped donors. Donor age, sex, ethnicity and CMV serostatus were compiled together with the repertoire data. The number of donors typed differed by locus, with about 629-640 for A, B, C, DRB1 and DQB1, approximately 500 for DQA1, approximately 570 for DPA1, and some 440 for DPB1. In an earlier analysis of over 550 of the donors, high-throughput TCR beta sequencing was used to judge whether each TCR beta V gene segment behaved as functional or pseudogenic. In a later genetic analysis, genome-wide SNP genotypes for about three fifths of the 666 donors were used, and that subset was treated as a discovery cohort. All discovery cohort repertoires had been generated on a single sequencing platform. A separate validation cohort of approximately 130 different subjects was used in addition to the approximately 700-subject first cohort. In the later analysis, no new phenotypic data were used to find candidate immune exposures; instead, reliance was placed on TCR beta sequences and their occurrence across donors. Class I and class II HLA loci were covered by the typing at four-digit resolution. Paper-wide results and their limitations: The only immune exposure information available for the cohort was CMV serostatus. Because the 87-base-pair reads could not distinguish some IMGT-functional V segments, including TRBV6-2 and TRBV6-3, those segments were excluded. When HLA alleles, especially DR and DQ, strongly co-occurred, TCR associations were difficult to assign to individual alleles. A few of the identified cytomegalovirus-associated TCR beta chains were confirmed in vitro to be specific for cytomegalovirus antigens. Most TCR sequences were observed very rarely across donors, whereas some public TCRs were present in many individuals. A cluster of highly shared sequence variants was judged likely to be a technical artifact of the sequencing pipeline. The study gave a list of about 160 TCR beta chains associated with cytomegalovirus. In a later genetic analysis, fewer N-insertions in productive TCRs were reported among donors in an Asian-associated ancestry cluster than the 666-donor mean. An earlier analysis of roughly 570 of the donors showed that most TCR beta V segments appeared in productive rearrangements either about 87% or about 30% of the time, which broadly matched IMGT annotations. Because counts were too low, seventeen rarely observed V segments, including chromosome 9 orphons, were excluded from the earlier analysis of 500 to 700 of the donors. A later analysis associated approximately 17,000 TCR beta sequences with specific HLA alleles at a false discovery rate of 0.05. Most CMV-associated TCR beta chains appeared to be HLA-restricted in a later analysis, and the HLA associations seemed to be driven largely by CMV exposure. According to a later analysis, TCR association rates differed among HLA loci, with DRB1 alleles showing the most associated TCRs and HLA-C alleles showing the fewest. In a later analysis, several top co-occurrence clusters were reported to appear linked to parvovirus B19, influenza, CMV and Epstein-Barr virus. Presence/absence analyses assumed roughly uniform sequencing depth across donors, an assumption that may not hold. A further reported finding was that TCR beta sequences accurately predicted the HLA-A and HLA-B alleles for most subjects in the first cohort. In this cohort, only TCR beta chains were sequenced, and detectable features were limited by the absence of alpha or paired-chain data. According to the authors, the approach could potentially be generalized to other disease states and immunological phenotypes. Because HLA typing was unavailable for some donors at each locus, only the typed subset was used in association tests. The classifier was reported to diagnose cytomegalovirus status with high specificity and sensitivity in both the original cohort and the validation cohort. In a later analysis, HLA-associated TCR beta chains were found to be more clonally expanded and to have lower generation probabilities than equally common non-associated chains. A later genetic analysis associated a missense DCLRE1C variant with V-gene and J-gene trimming of TCR beta chains, and an independent cohort replicated the association. Linkage disequilibrium might explain the correlated functional status among segregating V segments, but an unknown experimental factor could not be excluded.

Regarding this clone: This clone's antigen is unknown. No clone much larger than this one lies a single base away; base qualities are absent.

Including cysteine and phenylalanine, the CDR3 has 14 amino acids. The only DNA kept is the CDR3, 42 bases in frame from the first base. Looking up the germline V gene yields CDR1 MDHEN and CDR2 SYDVKM. Unmatched junction bases come to 4, with V trimmed by 2 bases and J by 5 bases. In total, 500 to 700 healthy bone marrow donors made up the cohort. Cohort members were all nominally healthy when sampled, although unrecorded immune exposures were likely present. The donor was CMV seropositive and was included in the group of approximately 300 seropositive cohort members. Each donor provided a peripheral blood sample, and peripheral blood mononuclear cells were used for TCR beta sequencing. Genomic DNA was extracted from the blood cell samples with the Qiagen DNeasy Blood Extraction Kit. The library was obtained by the immunoSEQ multiplex PCR assay. The multiplex PCR relied on a mix of 60 forward primers for TCR Vbeta segments and 13 reverse primers for TCR Jbeta segments. Amplification of the CDR3 region of rearranged TCR beta genes was performed with a multiplex PCR assay on genomic DNA. The Illumina HiSeq System was used to sequence the amplified TCR beta libraries as 87-base-pair reads. The original methods were these. Across the 670 or so repertoires, a later analysis counted tens of millions of unique TCR beta chains, roughly 11 million of which were shared by at least two donors. Raw reads were error-corrected and collapsed into unique sequences with a nearest-neighbor algorithm that merged closely related sequences to remove PCR and sequencing errors. Alignment of CDR3 sequences to IMGT reference sequences was used to assign V, D and J gene segments. Each retained sequence needed at least a six-nucleotide match to both a V gene segment and a J gene segment. Rearrangements were called productive when the CDR3 lacked stop codons and stayed in frame with V and J; all others were non-productive. Following IMGT convention, CDR3 was defined as the stretch from the second conserved V-encoded cysteine up to the conserved J-encoded phenylalanine. The earlier analysis of some 540 of the donors excluded any sequence lacking an unambiguous match to a single V gene segment. An earlier analysis of a few hundred of the donors called V segments functional above 56.7% productive rearrangements and segregating when the between-donor standard deviation exceeded 5%. To diagnose cytomegalovirus status from the catalog of TCR beta chain sequences, a statistical classification framework was built. In a later analysis, V and J genes were assigned by comparing TCR nucleotide sequences against IMGT/GENE-DB human TR gene sequences. The TCRdist pipeline was used in a later analysis to assign CDR3 sequences and most-parsimonious VDJ recombination scenarios. In a later analysis, each TCR beta chain was defined by its CDR3 amino acid sequence together with its V-gene family, and reads lacking a unique V-gene family were excluded. To address suspected cross-contamination and a sequencing artifact, a later analysis removed approximately 590 highly shared, low-generation-probability nucleotide sequences. In a later analysis, a clonal expansion index was calculated for each public chain from normalized within-repertoire ranks of inferred template counts. Generation probabilities in a later analysis came from a VDJ recombination model fitted to out-of-frame rearrangements, and those results were checked against IGoR. In a later analysis, TCR-TCR, TCR-HLA and TCR-CMV co-occurrence was scored with hypergeometric tests, and a repertoire-size bias correction was applied to TCR pairs. False discovery rates were estimated in a later analysis by permuting HLA or CMV assignments 20 times. A later analysis grouped co-occurring TCRs with DBSCAN, adding TCRdist sequence similarity when clustering within HLA-allele-positive subsets. For co-occurrence clustering, repertoires with fewer than 30,000 or more than 120,000 public chains were excluded, along with five repertoires with anomalous nucleotide sharing. The source is immuneACCESS, and TCRdb retained only in-frame sequences with V and J called. Part of the clones is not carried over; for the studies checked, unresolved V genes explain less than half of this, and the remainder is unexplained. V, J and clone size derive from that table, while D and trimming were established from the DNA sequence. In this sample the table shows around 40,000 clones, 87% of which occur a single time. The ten biggest clones cover roughly 8% of the sample.

Sequencing was done on a sample of PBMCs. The origin of this receptor is a middle-aged woman in good health and CMV-seropositive. The V gene is TRBV28 and the J gene is TRBJ1-2; the central 8 bases match TRBD1. The DNA sequence follows: TGTGCCAGCAGTTTAGGGACAGGACCTTATGGCTACACCTTC. Translated, this is CASSLGTGPYGYTF.